This T cell receptor (beta chain) was found in a study of CD4 T cells in relation to SARS-CoV-2 and coronaviruses. Study results and limitations: Samples before the pandemic and after infection were not matched within any donor. Compared with monoreactive clones, crossreactive clones showed significantly weaker SARS-CoV-2 expansion.

The table came from immunoSEQ multiplex PCR; TCRdb's copy has only in-frame clones and leaves some out. In the table there are about 16,000 clones, about 82% of which are singletons. Germline V lookup: CDR1 SGHNT, CDR2 YYREEE (reference sequence). The CDR3 is made up of 16 amino acids. Losses at the gene ends were 4 bases for V and 2 bases for J; bases not matched to a gene: 12. In regard to this clone: Its antigen is unidentified.

Before the COVID-19 pandemic, during about 2011-2019, CD4+ T cells were taken from unexposed donors. CD4+ T cells were isolated from the cells after around 10 days of culture. Each well had approximately 2.1 million PBMCs in about 5% human AB serum with IL-2. Specimen: CD4+ T cells from PBMCs, cultured in vitro. V is TRBV5-4 and J is TRBJ2-7; 7 positions match TRBD2. This sequence was found in a human donor in good health. CDR3 residues: CASSVKQRGSTYEQYF. The CDR3 nucleotides read TGTGCCAGCAGCGTAAAACAGCGGGGTTCCACCTACGAGCAGTACTTC.